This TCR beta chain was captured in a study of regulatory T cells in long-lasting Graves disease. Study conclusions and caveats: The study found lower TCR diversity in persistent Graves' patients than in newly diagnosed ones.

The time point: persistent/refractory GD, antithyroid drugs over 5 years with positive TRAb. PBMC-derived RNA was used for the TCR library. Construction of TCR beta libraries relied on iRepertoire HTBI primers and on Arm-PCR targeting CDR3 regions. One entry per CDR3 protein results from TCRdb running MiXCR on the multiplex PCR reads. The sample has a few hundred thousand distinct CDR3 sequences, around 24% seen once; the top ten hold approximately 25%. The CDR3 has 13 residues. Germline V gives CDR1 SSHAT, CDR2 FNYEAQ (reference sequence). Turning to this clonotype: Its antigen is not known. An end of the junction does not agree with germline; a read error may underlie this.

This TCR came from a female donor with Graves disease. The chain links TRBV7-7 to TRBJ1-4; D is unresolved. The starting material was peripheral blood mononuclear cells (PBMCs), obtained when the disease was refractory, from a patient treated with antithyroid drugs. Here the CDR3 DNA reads TGTGCTAGCAGCGCCGGAGGGAAGGAAAAACTGTTTTTT. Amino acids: CASSAGGKEKLFF.